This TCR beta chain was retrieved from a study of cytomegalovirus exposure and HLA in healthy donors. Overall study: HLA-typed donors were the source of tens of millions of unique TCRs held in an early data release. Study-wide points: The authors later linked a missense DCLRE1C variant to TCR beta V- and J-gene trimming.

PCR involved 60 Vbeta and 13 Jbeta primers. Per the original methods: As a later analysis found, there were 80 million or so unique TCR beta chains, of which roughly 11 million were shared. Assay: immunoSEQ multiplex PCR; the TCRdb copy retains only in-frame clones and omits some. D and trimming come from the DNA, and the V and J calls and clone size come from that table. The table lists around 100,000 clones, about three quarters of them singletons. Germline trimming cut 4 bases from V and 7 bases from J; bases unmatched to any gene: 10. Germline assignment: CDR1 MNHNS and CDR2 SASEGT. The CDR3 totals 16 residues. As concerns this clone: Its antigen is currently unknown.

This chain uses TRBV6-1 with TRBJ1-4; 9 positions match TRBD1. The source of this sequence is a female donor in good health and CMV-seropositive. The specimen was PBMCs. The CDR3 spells CASSAWTGVFGEKLFF. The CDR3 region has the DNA TGTGCCAGCAGTGCATGGACAGGGGTTTTTGGTGAAAAACTGTTTTTT.